This is a list of T cell receptor beta chains from one sample in a study of T cell changes during pregnancy in multiple sclerosis. Clones were sequenced by immunoSEQ multiplex PCR, and TCRdb holds only the in-frame ones, with some missing. The sample lists about 110,000 clones; about 90% were seen once. Source: peripheral blood, taken before pregnancy. The receptors were gathered from a female donor with multiple sclerosis, enrolled in a pregnancy study. The CDR3 runs from the conserved cysteine through the conserved F or W. Fields, in order: V gene, D gene, J gene, clone size, CDR3 protein, CDR3 DNA. A D gene is named only where the DNA matches it firmly. Not all rows give a size; the values are once, few, many and, for expanded clones, a class.

TRBV7-9,TRBD2,TRBJ2-7,.,CASSSPLLSGSFNEQYF,TGTGCCAGCAGCTCCCCCCTCTTAAGCGGGAGTTTTAACGAGCAGTACTTC
TRBV5-8,TRBD1,TRBJ2-5,.,CASSLGTDRGGKETQYF,TGTGCCAGCAGCTTGGGGACTGACAGGGGTGGCAAAGAGACCCAGTACTTC
TRBV5-1,.,TRBJ2-3,.,CASRNFQGGSDTQYF,TGCGCCAGCAGGAACTTTCAGGGGGGATCAGATACGCAGTATTTT
TRBV18,TRBD2,TRBJ2-5,.,CASSPGTSAETQYF,TGTGCCAGCTCACCGGGGACTAGCGCTGAGACCCAGTACTTC
TRBV9,TRBD2,TRBJ2-1,.,CASSPRGLAGGGSSYNEQFF,TGTGCCAGCAGCCCCCGGGGACTAGCGGGAGGGGGCAGCTCCTACAATGAGCAGTTCTTC
TRBV9,TRBD2,TRBJ2-7,.,CASSEGTSGLYEQYF,TGTGCCAGCAGCGAGGGGACTAGCGGGCTCTACGAGCAGTACTTC
TRBV19,.,TRBJ1-1,.,CASSPPTGPLMNTEAFF,TGTGCCAGTAGTCCCCCGACAGGACCGCTAATGAACACTGAAGCTTTCTTT
TRBV6-5,TRBD1,TRBJ1-5,few,CASSSGTDFYF,TGTGCCAGCAGCTCCGGGACAGATTTTTATTTT
TRBV6-1,TRBD1,TRBJ1-5,.,CASRRGLSNQPQHF,TGTGCCAGCAGGAGGGGGCTCAGCAATCAGCCCCAGCATTTT
TRBV6-4,.,TRBJ2-3,.,CASSYQGSTDTQYF,TGTGCCAGCAGTTACCAGGGAAGCACAGATACGCAGTATTTT
TRBV11-2,.,TRBJ2-5,.,CASSPPSQETQYF,TGTGCCAGCAGCCCCCCGAGCCAAGAGACCCAGTACTTC
TRBV9,TRBD1,TRBJ2-7,.,CASSARQGGILLDEQYF,TGTGCCAGCAGCGCGAGACAGGGGGGTATTCTCCTTGACGAGCAGTACTTC
TRBV7-3,TRBD1,TRBJ2-7,.,CASSFGTGVNEQYF,TGTGCCAGCAGCTTTGGGACAGGGGTAAACGAGCAGTACTTC
TRBV10-3,TRBD1,TRBJ1-6,.,CAISEGDRGSTPLHF,TGTGCCATCAGTGAGGGGGACAGGGGATCGACACCCCTCCACTTT
TRBV5-6,.,TRBJ1-2,.,CASSLGRADYGYTF,TGTGCCAGCAGCCTAGGCAGGGCTGACTATGGCTACACCTTC
TRBV5-4,TRBD1,TRBJ2-3,.,CASKPGQWVTDTQYF,TGTGCCAGCAAACCGGGACAGTGGGTCACAGATACGCAGTATTTT
TRBV4-1,.,TRBJ1-5,.,CASSQGGGGNQPQHF,TGCGCCAGCAGCCAAGGAGGGGGAGGCAATCAGCCCCAGCATTTT
TRBV5-1,TRBD1,TRBJ1-6,.,CASSLGQGARNSPLHF,TGCGCCAGCAGCTTGGGACAGGGGGCGCGAAATTCACCCCTCCACTTT
TRBV5-4,TRBD1,TRBJ2-7,.,CASSQGTGPNYEQYF,TGCGCCAGCAGCCAAGGGACAGGGCCTAACTACGAGCAGTACTTC
TRBV28,.,TRBJ1-1,.,CASSSGNKNTEAFF,TGTGCCAGCAGTTCGGGAAATAAGAACACTGAAGCTTTCTTT
TRBV5-1,TRBD1,TRBJ2-7,.,CASSLRGDRAYEQYF,TGCGCCAGCAGCTTGCGAGGGGACAGGGCCTACGAGCAGTACTTC
TRBV6-5,.,TRBJ1-2,.,CASSYTIGGTYYGYTF,TGTGCCAGCAGTTATACGATCGGGGGAACATACTATGGCTACACCTTC
TRBV6-6,.,TRBJ1-5,once,CAGNWGVGQPQHF,TGTGCCGGGAATTGGGGGGTAGGTCAGCCCCAGCATTTT
TRBV10-3,TRBD1,TRBJ1-3,.,CAISESRFETGSGHGNTIYF,TGTGCCATCAGTGAGTCGAGGTTCGAGACAGGGAGCGGCCATGGAAACACCATATATTTT
TRBV18,.,TRBJ1-1,once,CASSPRGPPGTEAFF,TGTGCCAGCTCACCACGTGGGCCACCAGGGACTGAAGCTTTCTTT
TRBV28,TRBD2,TRBJ2-5,.,CASSRLRLAGVYETQYF,TGTGCCAGCAGTCGCCTAAGACTAGCGGGAGTATATGAGACCCAGTACTTC
TRBV7-8,TRBD1,TRBJ1-1,.,CASSLATGTGGLNTEAFF,TGTGCCAGCAGCTTAGCTACCGGGACAGGGGGACTGAACACTGAAGCTTTCTTT
TRBV11-3,TRBD1,TRBJ1-1,.,CASSTGTANTEAFF,TGTGCCAGCAGCACCGGGACAGCGAACACTGAAGCTTTCTTT
TRBV7-2,TRBD1,TRBJ2-3,.,CASSLEGQGASTDTQYF,TGTGCCAGCAGCTTAGAAGGACAGGGGGCAAGCACAGATACGCAGTATTTT
TRBV2,.,TRBJ2-7,.,CASRGDNYEQYF,TGTGCCAGCAGGGGCGACAACTACGAGCAGTACTTC
TRBV7-9,.,TRBJ1-1,.,CASSPPGNRNTEAFF,TGTGCCAGCAGCCCGCCCGGGAATAGGAACACTGAAGCTTTCTTT
TRBV18,TRBD1,TRBJ1-2,few,CASSRPGQGDGYTF,TGTGCCAGCTCACGTCCGGGACAGGGAGATGGCTACACCTTC
TRBV6-5,.,TRBJ1-1,.,CASSYSQDQGTEAFF,TGTGCCAGCAGTTACTCACAGGACCAGGGCACTGAAGCTTTCTTT
TRBV6-6,.,TRBJ2-7,.,CASRDNRRKHYEQYF,TGTGCCAGCAGAGACAACAGGAGAAAACACTACGAGCAGTACTTC
TRBV2,TRBD2,TRBJ2-2,.,CASSGGRGNTGELFF,TGTGCCAGCAGTGGGGGGAGGGGGAACACCGGGGAGCTGTTTTTT
TRBV6-5,TRBD1,TRBJ1-5,.,CASSPGGSQPQHF,TGTGCCAGCAGTCCAGGGGGCAGTCAGCCCCAGCATTTT
TRBV29-1,TRBD1,TRBJ2-1,.,CSVPLGQGYNEQFF,TGCAGCGTTCCGCTCGGACAGGGCTACAATGAGCAGTTCTTC
TRBV10-3,TRBD1,TRBJ1-1,.,CAISQGGQIEAFF,TGTGCCATCAGTCAGGGGGGACAAATTGAAGCTTTCTTT
TRBV7-2,.,TRBJ1-6,.,CASSLAQGGNSPLHF,TGTGCCAGCAGCTTAGCCCAGGGAGGCAATTCACCCCTCCACTTT
TRBV7-2,.,TRBJ1-1,few,CASSWTANTEAFF,TGTGCCAGCAGCTGGACAGCGAACACTGAAGCTTTCTTT